The source of this TCR beta chain is a study of cytomegalovirus exposure and HLA in healthy donors. Details on this clone: Its target is not known.

The donors, nominally healthy at sampling, likely had unrecorded immune exposures. Study-level points and caveats: HLA allele associations emerged for roughly 17,000 TCR beta sequences in a later analysis, at 0.05 false discovery rate. Reportedly, a later analysis found an Asian-associated ancestry cluster had fewer N-insertions than the roughly 700-donor mean. The likely explanation for a cluster of highly shared sequence variants was sequencing artifact.

The primer mix had 60 Vbeta and 13 Jbeta primers. Some clones are missing from TCRdb's copy, which holds only in-frame ones; the method was immunoSEQ multiplex PCR. This table has 85,000 to 100,000 clones, 50% to 80% appearing once. In germline, CDR1 is MGHRA, CDR2 YSYEKL. Trimming removed 1 base at V and 5 bases at J, with 18 bases between. The CDR3 is 17 amino acids. The clonotype originates from a man aged 60 to 75 in good health and CMV-seronegative. What was sequenced was PBMCs. The chain employs TRBV4-1 and TRBJ2-1; D might be TRBD1 (5 bases). The CDR3 DNA follows: TGCGCCAGCAGCCAAGTAATGATGGGCTCAGGGAACAATGAGCAGTTCTTC. Translation: CASSQVMMGSGNNEQFF.